This T cell receptor (beta chain) emerged from a study of cytomegalovirus exposure and HLA in healthy donors. Study-level points and caveats: TCR beta chains numbering 164 were designated cytomegalovirus-associated. It was confirmed in vitro that a few of the CMV-associated chains were specific for CMV antigens.

Notes on this clone: Its antigen is undetermined.

Assay used: immunoSEQ multiplex PCR; TCRdb lists only in-frame clones, some missing. The sample records roughly 150,000 clones, 70% to 90% being singletons. Trimming pared 2 bases from V and 2 bases from J, leaving 7 bases between. The CDR3 sequence is 13 residues long. Germline V gene lookup returns CDR1 SGHDT and CDR2 YYEEEE. This TCR was sampled from a man in his late teens or twenties in good health and CMV-seronegative. Sequencing input: PBMCs. This chain links TRBV5-6 with TRBJ2-5; D remains unclear. For the CDR3, the DNA is TGTGCCAGCAGCTTTGAGGTGCAAGAGACCCAGTACTTC. Translated: CASSFEVQETQYF.